This T cell receptor (beta chain) comes out of a study of neurological immune-mediated disorders. With V trimmed by 5 bases and J by 4 bases, 3 bases remained unmatched. Per germline, CDR1 SNHLY and CDR2 FYNNEI. The CDR3 is made up of 13 amino acids. Using its own MiXCR run on the 5' RACE reads, TCRdb lists one record per CDR3 protein. The data contain tens of thousands of distinct CDR3 sequences, 24% of them singletons. Time point noted: technical triplicate 2. This chain joins TRBV2 and TRBJ2-3; 7 nucleotides align to TRBD2. The TCR was taken from a man aged 55 to 70 with HTLV-1-associated myelopathy (HAM/TSP). Sequencing was carried out using PBMCs. CDR3 coding DNA: TGTGCCAGCAGTTGGGGAGGGCCAGATACGCAGTATTTT. Translation gives CASSWGGPDTQYF.